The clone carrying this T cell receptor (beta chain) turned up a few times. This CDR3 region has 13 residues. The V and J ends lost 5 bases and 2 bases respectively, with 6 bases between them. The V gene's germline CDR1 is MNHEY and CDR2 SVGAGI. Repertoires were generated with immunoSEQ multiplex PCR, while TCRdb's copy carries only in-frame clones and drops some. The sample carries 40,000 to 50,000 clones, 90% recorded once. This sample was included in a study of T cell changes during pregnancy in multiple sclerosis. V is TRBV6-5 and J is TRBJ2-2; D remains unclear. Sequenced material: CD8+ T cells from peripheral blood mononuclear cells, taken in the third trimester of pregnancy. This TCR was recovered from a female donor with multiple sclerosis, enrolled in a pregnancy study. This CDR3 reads CASSAGNTGELFF. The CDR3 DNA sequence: TGTGCCAGCAGTGCAGGAAACACCGGGGAGCTGTTTTTT.